The clone carrying this T cell receptor (beta chain) was seen a few times. The antigen is undetermined. This specimen comes from a study of T-cell reconstitution after alpha-beta-depleted transplantation in children. Study-wide results and limits: For some patients, TCRbeta diversity was high at day 60 because of recipient T cells and thymic progenitors that survived. Most T-cell counts and diversity one year after the transplant came from T cells that were newly produced. The study reportedly traced alpha-beta T cells about two months after transplant to several hundred expanded graft clones.

Preparation of the TCRbeta library involved a method that used unique molecular identifiers. One entry per CDR3 protein results from TCRdb running MiXCR on the PCR reads. This sample has some 830,000 distinct CDR3 sequences, with around 17% found just once. This TCR derives from a male patient younger than 18 who had a stem cell transplant for acute lymphoblastic leukemia, so the T cells may come from the graft donor. Sequenced here: PBMCs, mostly from graft donor cells, sampled 360 days after TCRalphabeta/CD19-depleted stem cell transplant.

This CDR3 reads CATSRGRGLAGRSYEQYF. CDR3 DNA: TGTGCCACCAGCAGAGGCCGGGGACTAGCGGGACGCTCCTACGAGCAGTACTTC. V gene TRBV15 combines with J gene TRBJ2-7; TRBD2 matches 13 bases. CDR1 is LNHNV and CDR2 is YYDKDF in the germline V gene (reference sequence). The CDR3 runs 18 residues. The V and J ends lost 1 base and 0 bases, in that order; junction bases with no gene match: 6. The full variable domain, its missing parts supplied by reference TRBV15 and TRBJ2-7, is DAMVIQNPRYQVTQFGKPVTLSCSQTLNHNVMYWYQQKSSQAPKLLFHYYDKDFNNEADTPDNFQSRRPNTSFCFLDIRSPGLGDTAMYLCATSRGRGLAGRSYEQYFGPGTRLTVT.